This TCR beta chain is from a study of Ad26.COV2.S vaccination and SARS-CoV-2 variants. Whole-study results and caveats: Reported findings describe substantial breadth in spike-specific CD8+ and CD4+ T cell responses following vaccination.

Treatment meaning: 15 to 20 received Ad26.COV2.S at low or high dose, single or two shots; a few received placebo; per-sample allocation not given. Day 63 following the first vaccine or placebo injection was when the samples were taken. About this clone itself: Its antigen is unidentified.

The V end was cut by 5 bases, the J end by 0 bases, with 11 bases between. Germline CDR1 is SGHNT and CDR2 is YENEEA. The CDR3 is made up of 15 amino acids. Sequencing was performed with immunoSEQ multiplex PCR; in TCRdb, only in-frame clones are kept and a portion is missing. The table shows some 250,000 clones, with approximately 88% occurring only once. The material sequenced was peripheral blood, taken in a trial of Ad26.COV2.S vaccine versus placebo. The V and J genes are TRBV11-3 and TRBJ2-1; no firm D call. This sequence was found in a person between 18 and 65 years old who received the Ad26.COV2.S COVID-19 vaccine or a placebo. The CDR3 nucleotides read TGTGCCAGCAGCACGGCACCCAGCTCCTACAATGAGCAGTTCTTC. It is translated as CASSTAPSSYNEQFF.